A selection of T cell receptor beta chains follows, all from one sample in a study of CD8+ T cells in alopecia areata. Sequenced by immunoSEQ multiplex PCR; TCRdb stores in-frame clones only, minus some. The sample shows approximately 210,000 clones, approximately 65% of them seen only once. The starting material was CD4+ T cells sorted from blood, obtained around week 42, from a patient treated with tofacitinib. Receptors were obtained from a human donor with alopecia areata. CDR3s include the opening cysteine and the closing phenylalanine or tryptophan. D genes are given only for firm matches. A row's size may be missing; if present it is once, few, many or a size class.

abundance,d_gene,v_gene,len,j_gene,CDR3aa,CDR3nt
many,.,TRBV7-6,12,TRBJ1-6,CASSLADSPLHF,TGTGCCAGCAGCTTAGCCGATTCACCCCTCCACTTT
.,.,TRBV4-3,16,TRBJ1-2,CASSQDSLGTEYGYTF,TGCGCCAGCAGCCAAGATTCTCTGGGGACTGAATATGGCTACACCTTC
few,.,TRBV2,13,TRBJ2-5,CASSRDRQETQYF,TGTGCCAGCAGTAGAGACAGACAAGAGACCCAGTACTTC
.,TRBD1,TRBV29-1,13,TRBJ2-3,CSVGGQGADTQYF,TGCAGCGTTGGGGGACAGGGGGCAGATACGCAGTATTTT
.,.,TRBV4-3,14,TRBJ1-1,CASSQDRDKTEAFF,TGCGCCAGCAGCCAAGATCGGGACAAGACTGAAGCTTTCTTT
few,TRBD2,TRBV27,13,TRBJ2-7,CASGTGLVGEQYF,TGTGCCAGCGGCACGGGACTAGTCGGCGAGCAGTACTTC
.,.,TRBV5-1,17,TRBJ1-1,CASSFTGRSKMNTEAFF,TGCGCCAGCAGCTTTACAGGGAGGTCGAAAATGAACACTGAAGCTTTCTTT
few,.,TRBV6-1,13,TRBJ1-1,CASRMVDVTEAFF,TGTGCCAGCCGTATGGTGGATGTCACTGAAGCTTTCTTT
.,.,TRBV12-5,11,TRBJ1-2,CASGLVGGYTF,TGTGCTAGTGGTTTGGTAGGTGGCTACACCTTC
.,.,TRBV27,13,TRBJ2-1,CASYSGTQDEQFF,TGTGCCAGCTATTCCGGGACTCAGGATGAGCAGTTCTTC
.,.,TRBV27,18,TRBJ1-5,CASSHISSRAASNQPQHF,TGTGCCAGCAGTCATATCTCGAGCAGGGCTGCAAGCAATCAGCCCCAGCATTTT
.,.,TRBV30,13,TRBJ1-6,CAWSAGASSPLHF,TGTGCCTGGAGTGCGGGGGCGAGTTCACCCCTCCACTTT